These 9 T cell receptor beta chains share one sample of origin, sequenced in a study of blood T cell repertoires in COVID-19. Produced via immunoSEQ multiplex PCR; TCRdb's table is partial and in-frame only. Of around 300,000 clones listed, roughly 91% are singletons. The specimen sequenced was PBMCs or T cells enriched from blood (not recorded which). These receptors all stem from a woman in her sixties in a cohort exposed to, infected with or recovered from COVID-19 (not recorded which).

CDR3 nucleotide sequence: TGTGCCAGCAGTTTAGCGGGACAGGGAGGCGGTCAGCCCCAGCATTTT. This codes for CASSLAGQGGGQPQHF. The chain employs TRBV28 and TRBJ1-5; 9 bases are shared with TRBD1. This CDR3 has 16 amino acids. The V gene end was trimmed by 2 bases and the J gene end by 6 bases; junction bases not matched to a gene: 8. Germline V gene sequence: CDR1 MDHEN, CDR2 SYDVKM.

The rearrangement uses TRBV28 and TRBJ1-2; TRBD1 matches 7 bases. CDR1 and CDR2 from the germline V gene are MDHEN and SYDVKM. The V segment lost 2 bases and the J segment 3 bases; nucleotides outside the gene matches: 3. This CDR3 is built from 14 residues. For the CDR3, the DNA is TGTGCCAGCAGTTTAGCCGGGACAGACTATGGCTACACCTTC. Amino acids: CASSLAGTDYGYTF.

The chain couples TRBV2 to TRBJ2-1; tentative D call: TRBD2 (6 bases). CDR1 is SNHLY and CDR2 is FYNNEI in the germline V gene. Trimming pared 3 bases from V and 5 bases from J, leaving 14 bases between. The CDR3 extends over 15 amino acids. The CDR3 DNA sequence: TGTGCCAGCAGTGACCCCAGCGGAGGGAACAATGAGCAGTTCTTC. This translates into CASSDPSGGNNEQFF.

The genes are TRBV21-1 and TRBJ1-4. TRBV21-1 is a documented pseudogene. The CDR3 is 16 residues long. CDR3 in amino acids: CASSPRRGGGNEKLFF. The CDR3, as DNA: TGTGCCAGCAGCCCCCGCCGGGGGGGCGGAAATGAAAAACTGTTTTTT.

The chain recombines TRBV28 with TRBJ1-3, with no clear D. This CDR3 region has 12 residues. V lost 2 bases, J lost 8 bases, and 7 bases lay in between. The germline gives CDR1 MDHEN, CDR2 SYDVKM. In nucleotides, the CDR3 is TGTGCCAGCAGTTTACCGAGGTACACCATATATTTT. Encoded protein: CASSLPRYTIYF. Looking up the rest from reference TRBV28 and TRBJ1-3 gives the full variable domain: DVKVTQSSRYLVKRTGEKVFLECVQDMDHENMFWYRQDPGLGLRLIYFSYDVKMKEKGDIPEGYSVSREKKERFSLILESASTNQTSMYLCASSLPRYTIYFGEGSWLTVV.

The chain carries TRBV19 and TRBJ2-6; 14 bases are shared with TRBD2. V shed 1 base, J shed 0 bases, and the junction held 5 bases outside the gene matches. Germline loops: CDR1 LNHDA, CDR2 SQIVND (reference sequence). The CDR3 is made up of 20 amino acids. This CDR3 is CASSIGTSGRTLSGANVLTF. Here the CDR3 DNA reads TGTGCCAGTAGTATAGGGACTAGCGGGAGGACACTCTCTGGGGCCAACGTCCTGACTTTC. The full variable domain, rest sourced from reference TRBV19 and TRBJ2-6, is DGGITQSPKYLFRKEGQNVTLSCEQNLNHDAMYWYRQDPGQGLRLIYYSQIVNDFQKGDIAEGYSVSREKKESFPLTVTSAQKNPTAFYLCASSIGTSGRTLSGANVLTFGAGSRLTVL.

The chain has TRBV5-1 and TRBJ1-2, with D uncertain. The CDR3 has 13 residues. V was trimmed by 2 bases and J by 4 bases, leaving 9 bases between them. Germline V gene data show CDR1 as SGHRS and CDR2 as YFSETQ. The CDR3 DNA sequence: TGCGCCAGCAGCTTTAGCGGGGTCTATGGCTACACCTTC. Its translation: CASSFSGVYGYTF.

The chain is built from TRBV7-3 and TRBJ2-1; D is unresolved. The CDR3 has 13 amino acids. The germline V gene encodes CDR1 SGHTA and CDR2 FQGTGA. The V gene lost 1 base and the J gene lost 5 bases, with 6 bases spanning the gap. The CDR3 nucleotides are TGTGCCAGCAGCTTAAACAGCCACAATGAGCAGTTCTTC. This sequence encodes CASSLNSHNEQFF.

This clone has just one count. The chain has TRBV28 and TRBJ2-3; 7 positions agree with TRBD2. The V gene's germline CDR1 is MDHEN and CDR2 SYDVKM. The CDR3 consists of 14 residues. J was trimmed by 5 bases and V by 7 bases; bases with no gene match: 9. Written as DNA, the CDR3 is TGTGCCAGCATCCTGGGACTACGCTTAGATACGCAGTATTTT. Translation gives CASILGLRLDTQYF.